A selection of T cell receptor beta chains follows, all from one sample in a study of T-cell memory formation after mild COVID-19. From the 5' RACE reads, TCRdb called clonotypes with MiXCR, one entry per CDR3 protein. The table lists roughly 380,000 distinct CDR3 sequences, 28% of them singletons. Sequencing input: PBMCs or a T cell subset sorted from them (not recorded which). The receptors stem from an adult woman who had mild COVID-19 (a few samples of this study predate the infection). Cell type and time point are not known. The CDR3 runs from the conserved cysteine through the conserved F or W. Each record gives: CDR3 protein, CDR3 DNA, D gene, J gene, clone size, V gene. A D gene is named only where the DNA matches it firmly. The size of a clone is reported for some rows only, either as once, few or many, or as a class for expanded clones.

CDR3aa: CASSFGGVGDEQYF
CDR3nt: TGTGCCAGCAGCTTCGGGGGCGTAGGGGACGAGCAGTACTTC
d_gene: -
j_gene: TRBJ2-7
abundance: few
v_gene: TRBV7-9

CDR3aa: CASSLAVGVGWLAGKYNEQFF
CDR3nt: TGTGCCAGCAGTTTAGCGGTCGGGGTTGGGTGGCTAGCGGGAAAATACAATGAGCAGTTCTTC
d_gene: TRBD2
j_gene: TRBJ2-1
abundance: -
v_gene: TRBV12-3/TRBV12-4

CDR3aa: CASSLPEEDYGYTF
CDR3nt: TGTGCCAGCAGTTTACCGGAGGAGGACTATGGCTACACCTTC
d_gene: -
j_gene: TRBJ1-2
abundance: few
v_gene: TRBV12-3/TRBV12-4

CDR3aa: CASSQDWGPGTEAFF
CDR3nt: TGTGCCAGCAGCCAAGATTGGGGGCCTGGGACTGAAGCTTTCTTT
d_gene: -
j_gene: TRBJ1-1
abundance: -
v_gene: TRBV4-2

CDR3aa: CASSQVPGQGTNTEAFF
CDR3nt: TGCGCCAGCAGCCAAGTCCCGGGACAGGGAACGAACACTGAAGCTTTCTTT
d_gene: TRBD1
j_gene: TRBJ1-1
abundance: once
v_gene: TRBV4-1

CDR3aa: CASSVRGTSGTSYNEQFF
CDR3nt: TGTGCCAGCAGCGTCCGTGGGACTAGCGGGACCTCCTACAATGAGCAGTTCTTC
d_gene: TRBD2
j_gene: TRBJ2-1
abundance: -
v_gene: TRBV7-9

CDR3aa: CSVLTGGGYGYTF
CDR3nt: TGCAGCGTGTTGACAGGGGGGGGCTATGGCTACACCTTC
d_gene: TRBD1
j_gene: TRBJ1-2
abundance: -
v_gene: TRBV29-1

CDR3aa: CASSSLQGSFEAFF
CDR3nt: TGCGCCAGCAGCTCATTACAGGGATCGTTTGAAGCTTTCTTT
d_gene: -
j_gene: TRBJ1-1
abundance: -
v_gene: TRBV5-1

CDR3aa: CASSRHTGGNQPQHF
CDR3nt: TGTGCCAGCAGCCGACATACAGGGGGCAATCAGCCCCAGCATTTT
d_gene: TRBD1
j_gene: TRBJ1-5
abundance: few
v_gene: TRBV5-6

CDR3aa: CATSALGTGNTGELFF
CDR3nt: TGTGCCACCAGTGCCTTGGGGACAGGGAACACCGGGGAGCTGTTTTTT
d_gene: TRBD1
j_gene: TRBJ2-2
abundance: many
v_gene: TRBV24-1

CDR3aa: CASSGTGIYNEQFF
CDR3nt: TGCGCCAGCAGCGGGACAGGCATCTACAATGAGCAGTTCTTC
d_gene: TRBD1
j_gene: TRBJ2-1
abundance: few
v_gene: TRBV4-1

CDR3aa: CASSWGGTYEQYF
CDR3nt: TGTGCCAGCAGCTGGGGGGGGACCTACGAGCAGTACTTC
d_gene: TRBD2
j_gene: TRBJ2-7
abundance: -
v_gene: TRBV7-6

CDR3aa: CASSDLVTTKGHF
CDR3nt: TGTGCCAGCAGTGATTTGGTGACAACTAAAGGGCATTTT
d_gene: -
j_gene: TRBJ1-5
abundance: -
v_gene: TRBV2